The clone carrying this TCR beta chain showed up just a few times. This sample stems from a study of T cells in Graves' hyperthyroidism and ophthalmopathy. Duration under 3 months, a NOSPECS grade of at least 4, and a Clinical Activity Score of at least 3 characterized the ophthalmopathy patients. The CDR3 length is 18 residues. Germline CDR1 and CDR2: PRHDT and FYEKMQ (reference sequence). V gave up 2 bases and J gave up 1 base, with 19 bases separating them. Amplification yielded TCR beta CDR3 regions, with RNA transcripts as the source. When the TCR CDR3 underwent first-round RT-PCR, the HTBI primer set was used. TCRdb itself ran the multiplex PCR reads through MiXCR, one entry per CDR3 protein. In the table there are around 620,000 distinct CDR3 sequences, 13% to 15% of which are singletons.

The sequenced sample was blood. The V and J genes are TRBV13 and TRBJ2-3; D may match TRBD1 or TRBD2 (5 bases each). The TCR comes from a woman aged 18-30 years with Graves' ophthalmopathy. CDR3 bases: TGTGCCAGCAGCTTACTGGGTGTCGGAAGGGGAGGCACAGATACGCAGTATTTT. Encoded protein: CASSLLGVGRGGTDTQYF.